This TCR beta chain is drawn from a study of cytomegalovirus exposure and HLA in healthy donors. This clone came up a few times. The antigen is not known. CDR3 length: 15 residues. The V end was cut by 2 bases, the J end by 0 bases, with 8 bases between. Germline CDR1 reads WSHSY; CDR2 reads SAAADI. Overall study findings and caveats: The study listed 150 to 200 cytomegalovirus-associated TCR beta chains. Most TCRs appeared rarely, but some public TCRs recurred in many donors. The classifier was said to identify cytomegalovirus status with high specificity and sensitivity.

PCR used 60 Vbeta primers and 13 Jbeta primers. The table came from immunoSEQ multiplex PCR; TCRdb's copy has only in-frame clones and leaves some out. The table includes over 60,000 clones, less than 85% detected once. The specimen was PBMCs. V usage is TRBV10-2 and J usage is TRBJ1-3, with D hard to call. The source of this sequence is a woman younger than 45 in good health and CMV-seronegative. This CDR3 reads CASSERVFSGNTIYF. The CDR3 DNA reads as TGCGCCAGCAGTGAGCGGGTTTTCTCTGGAAACACCATATATTTT.